This TCR beta chain is from a study of response to subunit inactivated influenza vaccine. Regarding the study as a whole: The authors put forward the suggestion that each seasonal influenza vaccination may bring in only a limited number of new T cells.

The ends lost 5 bases at V and 9 bases at J; junction bases unmatched: 9. Germline values: CDR1 MNHEY, CDR2 SVGEGT. This CDR3 has 15 residues. About this clonotype: The antigen is unknown.

TCRdb used MiXCR to reprocess the RT-PCR reads, holding one entry per CDR3 protein. The data hold roughly 500,000 distinct CDR3 sequences, with 25% observed a single time. The rearrangement joins TRBV6-2 or TRBV6-3 to TRBJ2-1, with 11 positions matching TRBD2. The sample here was CD4+ T cells sorted from PBMCs, taken around 5 days after vaccination. The receptor's source is a man aged 45-65 years who received an inactivated influenza vaccine. The CDR3 protein is CASSPIAGGPIEQFF. In nucleotides, the CDR3 is TGTGCCAGCAGTCCCATAGCGGGGGGGCCTATTGAGCAGTTCTTC.